The 19 T cell receptor beta chains in this list originate from one sample, sequenced in a study of cytomegalovirus exposure and HLA in healthy donors. PCR amplification relied on 60 Vbeta primers (plus 13 Jbeta primers). Data came from immunoSEQ multiplex PCR; TCRdb stores just in-frame clones and leaves some out. The profile shows more than 95,000 clones, around 79% of them singletons. The sequenced sample was PBMCs. The origin of the receptors is a female donor in good health and CMV-seropositive.

The J gene is TRBJ2-7, the V gene TRBV7-9; 9 positions match TRBD1. CDR3 size: 16 residues. Germline V gene sequence: CDR1 SEHNR, CDR2 FQNEAQ (reference sequence). The V gene end was trimmed by 8 bases and the J gene end by 3 bases; junction bases not matched to a gene: 14. CDR3 protein: CASGQGTNILLYEQYF. DNA of the CDR3: TGTGCCAGCGGACAGGGGACCAACATTTTACTCTACGAGCAGTACTTC.

The rearrangement links TRBV28 to TRBJ1-5, with D uncertain. The CDR3 contains 12 residues. Between the trimmed V and J ends, which lost 10 bases and 7 bases, there was a span of 14 bases. The germline gives CDR1 MDHEN, CDR2 SYDVKM. The CDR3 spells CATAIPSQPQHF. For the CDR3, the DNA is TGTGCCACCGCAATTCCGAGCCAGCCCCAGCATTTT.

This chain uses TRBV28 with TRBJ2-7; a possible D gene is TRBD2 (7 bases). In germline, CDR1 is MDHEN, CDR2 SYDVKM. The CDR3 runs 16 residues. With 8 bases removed from V and 13 bases from J, the gap between germline ends came to 33 bases. CDR3 sequence reads: CASESFGGTTGRRIYF. DNA of the CDR3: TGTGCCAGCGAGTCATTTGGTGGGACTACAGGGCGCAGAATTTACTTC.

This clone is a singleton in its sample. The CDR3 spells CASSPGGGRGLRPYF. CDR3 sequence (DNA): TGTGCCAGCAGCCCAGGAGGCGGGAGGGGGCTTCGACCGTACTTC. This chain joins TRBV7-6 and TRBJ2-5; 9 nucleotides match TRBD2. Germline lookup yields CDR1 SGHVS and CDR2 FNYEAQ. V lost 5 bases and J lost 13; bases outside the gene matches: 17. The CDR3 runs to 15 residues.

CDR3 amino acids: CASSLQGAYNEQFF. The CDR3 bases are TGTGCCAGCAGCTTGCAGGGGGCATACAATGAGCAGTTCTTC. The V call is TRBV7-3, the J call TRBJ2-1; 8 bases are a match to TRBD1. Germline V gene sequence: CDR1 SGHTA, CDR2 FQGTGA. The CDR3 has 14 residues. The V and J ends lost 3 bases and 4 bases, in that order; junction bases with no gene match: 2.

The chain has TRBV5-4 and TRBJ2-5; 9 bases fit TRBD1. Germline V CDR1 and CDR2: SGHNT, YYREEE (reference sequence). CDR3 length equals 14 residues. Trimming took 4 bases from V and 2 from J; bases not matched to a gene: 3. DNA of the CDR3: TGTGCCAGCAGCCGAGGACAGGGGCAAGAGACCCAGTACTTC. Translating it yields CASSRGQGQETQYF.

CDR3 sequence reads: CASSFAGASNTEAFF. The CDR3, as DNA: TGCGCCAGCAGCTTTGCGGGGGCTTCGAACACTGAAGCTTTCTTT. The rearrangement uses TRBV5-1 and TRBJ1-1, with D perhaps matching TRBD1 (6 bases). CDR1 is SGHRS, CDR2 YFSETQ, per germline. The CDR3 spans 15 residues. V gave up 2 bases and J gave up 1 base, with 12 bases separating them.

The V call is TRBV6-5, the J call TRBJ1-1; no definite D call. Trimming shortened V by 8 bases and J by 4 bases, and 14 bases separated the two germline ends. The CDR3 is 13 amino acids. Germline-derived CDR1 and CDR2 are MNHEY and SVGAGI. The CDR3 nucleotides read TGTGCCAGCGTCTACCGGGGTGGCACTGAAGCTTTCTTT. It yields the protein CASVYRGGTEAFF.

The chain carries TRBV15 and TRBJ2-2; D not resolved. This CDR3 is 14 amino acids long. V was pared by 0 bases and J by 3 bases, with 5 bases between. Germline CDR1 reads LNHNV; CDR2 reads YYDKDF (reference sequence). For the CDR3, the DNA is TGTGCCACCAGCAGAGACAGATACACCGGGGAGCTGTTTTTT. Amino acids: CATSRDRYTGELFF.

The chain combines TRBV7-2 with TRBJ2-1, with 8 positions matching TRBD1. This CDR3 region has 15 residues. Unmatched junction bases numbered 5, after V lost 5 bases and J lost 2 bases. Germline assignment: CDR1 SGHTA and CDR2 FQGNSA. The CDR3 protein is CASSQDRDPYNEQFF. The CDR3 bases are TGTGCCAGCAGCCAGGACAGGGACCCCTACAATGAGCAGTTCTTC.

This clone showed up just once. The V gene is TRBV30, the J gene TRBJ2-7; tentatively, D is TRBD2 (6 bases). V was cut by 0 bases and J by 6 bases, with 15 bases left in between. CDR3 length: 14 residues. CDR1 is GTSNPN, CDR2 SVGIG, per germline (reference sequence). The CDR3 sequence is CAWSVRSLGGEQYF. CDR3 DNA sequence: TGTGCCTGGAGTGTCAGGTCCCTCGGGGGCGAGCAGTACTTC.

The chain couples TRBV4-1 to TRBJ2-7, with TRBD2 identical over 8 bases. This CDR3 has 15 residues. Germline trimming cut 3 bases from V and 0 bases from J; bases unmatched to any gene: 4. Germline loops: CDR1 MGHRA, CDR2 YSYEKL. The CDR3 sequence: CASSQPTSGSYEQYF. The CDR3 DNA follows: TGCGCCAGCAGCCAGCCCACTAGCGGCTCCTACGAGCAGTACTTC.

The rearrangement links TRBV7-2 to TRBJ2-3, with 7 bases lining up with TRBD2. CDR1 is SGHTA and CDR2 is FQGNSA in the germline V gene. J gave up 4 bases and V 6 bases, and 13 bases lay outside the gene matches. This CDR3 contains 16 residues. CDR3 sequence: CASRAPGGRNADTQYF. In DNA, the CDR3 is TGTGCCAGCAGGGCGCCCGGCGGGAGAAACGCAGATACGCAGTATTTT.

The CDR3 region is CASRKEGGLGETQYF. The CDR3 DNA sequence: TGTGCCAGCAGGAAAGAAGGGGGCCTAGGAGAGACCCAGTACTTC. The chain joins TRBV13 to TRBJ2-5, with 7 bases fitting TRBD1. The length of the CDR3 is 15 residues. The germline V gene has CDR1 PRHDT and CDR2 FYEKMQ (reference sequence). V dropped 6 bases and J dropped 4; count of bases not matched to a gene: 11.

The table lists this clone with a few counts. The chain uses TRBV7-3 and TRBJ2-3, with a possible D match to TRBD2 (5 bases). V lost 1 base to trimming and J lost 4 bases, with 9 bases between them. The CDR3 extends over 14 amino acids. CDR1 SGHTA and CDR2 FQGTGA come from the germline V gene. This CDR3 is CASSLIGVPDTQYF. The DNA for the CDR3 is TGTGCCAGCAGCTTAATCGGGGTGCCAGATACGCAGTATTTT. Looking up the rest from reference TRBV7-3 and TRBJ2-3 gives the full variable domain: GAGVSQTPSNKVTEKGKYVELRCDPISGHTALYWYRQSLGQGPEFLIYFQGTGAADDSGLPNDRFFAVRPEGSVSTLKIQRTERGDSAVYLCASSLIGVPDTQYFGPGTRLTVL.

The chain combines TRBV7-2 with TRBJ2-7, with 9 nucleotides matching TRBD1. V lost 6 bases, J lost 0 bases, and 3 bases stayed unmatched. The germline gives CDR1 SGHTA, CDR2 FQGNSA. This CDR3 region has 14 residues. CDR3 DNA sequence: TGTGCCAGCAGTTGGGACAGGGTCTCCTACGAGCAGTACTTC. Translating it yields CASSWDRVSYEQYF.

The chain has TRBV4-1 and TRBJ2-7, with D possibly TRBD1 on 6 matching bases. The CDR3 has 14 amino acids. The V end lost 1 base, the J end lost 2 bases, and 9 bases lay between the germline ends. Germline V gene data show CDR1 as MGHRA and CDR2 as YSYEKL. CDR3 bases: TGCGCCAGCAGCCAAGTTTCAGGGGCCTACGAGCAGTACTTC. Translated, it gives CASSQVSGAYEQYF.

Turning to this clone: The identical CDR3 is also encoded by other nucleotide sequences in the sample. The chain couples TRBV9 to TRBJ1-1; the match to TRBD1 covers 7 bases. The V segment lost 4 bases and the J segment 3 bases; nucleotides outside the gene matches: 6. The CDR3 is 14 amino acids. Germline CDR1 SGDLS, CDR2 YYNGEE. In DNA form, the CDR3 reads TGTGCCAGCAGCCCCCGACAGGGCGACACTGAAGCTTTCTTT. It translates to CASSPRQGDTEAFF.

The CDR3 DNA reads TGTGCCAGCAGGTGGACAGGGGAGAACACTGAAGCTTTCTTT. It yields the protein CASRWTGENTEAFF. The chain joins TRBV2 to TRBJ1-1, with 9 positions matching TRBD1. After removal of 6 bases from V and 1 base from J, the junction contained 3 bases not matched to a gene. Germline lookup yields CDR1 SNHLY and CDR2 FYNNEI. This CDR3 is built from 14 residues.